The clone carrying this TCR beta chain has at least ten counts. This sample stems from a study of T cells in Graves' hyperthyroidism and ophthalmopathy. Across the study: Upon initial diagnosis and before any treatment, peripheral blood was collected.

Amplification yielded TCR beta CDR3 regions, with RNA transcripts as the source. HTBI primers were employed in a first-round RT-PCR of the TCR CDR3. TCRdb reprocessed the multiplex PCR reads with MiXCR, giving one entry per CDR3 protein. The data contain a few hundred thousand distinct CDR3 sequences, around 14% of them singletons. Patients counted as stable if ophthalmopathy did not develop within 18 months. Hyperthyroidism had been newly diagnosed in patients aged 18 to 65, and its duration was under 2 months. Isolation of PBMCs was performed on roughly 9 ml fresh peripheral blood. The germline V gene has CDR1 SGHRS and CDR2 YFSETQ. The CDR3 runs 15 residues. With 4 bases clipped from V and 3 bases from J, the junction kept 6 bases outside the gene matches.

The chain is built from TRBV5-1 and TRBJ2-2; 7 bases align to TRBD1. This receptor was obtained from a woman in her thirties with Graves' hyperthyroidism. The sample taken for sequencing was blood. CDR3 protein: CASSPRGQHTGELFF. The CDR3 region has the DNA TGCGCCAGCAGCCCAAGGGGACAGCACACCGGGGAGCTGTTTTTT.